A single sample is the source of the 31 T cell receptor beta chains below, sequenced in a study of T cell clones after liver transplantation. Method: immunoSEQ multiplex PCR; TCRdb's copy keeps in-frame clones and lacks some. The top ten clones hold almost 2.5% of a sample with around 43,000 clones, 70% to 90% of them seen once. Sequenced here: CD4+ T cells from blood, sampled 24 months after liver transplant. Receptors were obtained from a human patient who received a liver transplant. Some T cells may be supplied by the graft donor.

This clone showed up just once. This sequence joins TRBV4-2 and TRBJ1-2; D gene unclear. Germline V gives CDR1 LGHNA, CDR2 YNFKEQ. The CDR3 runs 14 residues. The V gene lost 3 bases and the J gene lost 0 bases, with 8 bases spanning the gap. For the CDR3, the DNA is TGTGCCAGCAGCCATGAAGAGACTAACTATGGCTACACCTTC. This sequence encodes CASSHEETNYGYTF.

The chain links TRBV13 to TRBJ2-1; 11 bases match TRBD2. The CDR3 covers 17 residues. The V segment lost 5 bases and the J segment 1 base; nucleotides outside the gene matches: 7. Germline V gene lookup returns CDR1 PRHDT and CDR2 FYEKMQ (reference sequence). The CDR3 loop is CASSPYSGGVSYNEQFF. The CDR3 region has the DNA TGTGCCAGCAGCCCATATAGCGGGGGGGTGTCCTACAATGAGCAGTTCTTC.

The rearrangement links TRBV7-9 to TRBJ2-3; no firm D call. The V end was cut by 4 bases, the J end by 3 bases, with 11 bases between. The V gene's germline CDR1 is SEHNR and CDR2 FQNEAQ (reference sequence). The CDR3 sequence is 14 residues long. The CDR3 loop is CASSSTHRTDTQYF. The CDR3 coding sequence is TGTGCCAGCAGCTCGACACATAGGACAGATACGCAGTATTTT.

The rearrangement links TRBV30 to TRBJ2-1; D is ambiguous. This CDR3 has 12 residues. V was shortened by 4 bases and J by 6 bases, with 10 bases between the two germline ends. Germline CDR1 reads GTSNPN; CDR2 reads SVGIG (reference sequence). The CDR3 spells CAWTWALNEQFF. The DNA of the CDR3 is TGTGCCTGGACCTGGGCCCTCAATGAGCAGTTCTTC. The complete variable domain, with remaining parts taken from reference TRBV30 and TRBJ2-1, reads SQTIHQWPATLVQPVGSPLSLECTVEGTSNPNLYWYRQAAGRGLQLLFYSVGIGQISSEVPQNLSASRPQDRQFILSSKKLLLSDSGFYLCAWTWALNEQFFGPGTRLTVL.

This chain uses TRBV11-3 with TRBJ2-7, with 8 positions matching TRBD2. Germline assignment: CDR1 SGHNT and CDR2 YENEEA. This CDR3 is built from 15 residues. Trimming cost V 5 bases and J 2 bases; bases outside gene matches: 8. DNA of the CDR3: TGTGCCAGCAGCCCCCGGGGGGGGTCAACCTACGAGCAGTACTTC. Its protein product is CASSPRGGSTYEQYF.

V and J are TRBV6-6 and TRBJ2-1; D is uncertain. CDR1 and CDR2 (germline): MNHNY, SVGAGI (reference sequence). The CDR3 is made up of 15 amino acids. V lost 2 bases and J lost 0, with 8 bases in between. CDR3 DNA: TGTGCCAGCAGTTACACAGCCCTCTCCTACAATGAGCAGTTCTTC. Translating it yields CASSYTALSYNEQFF.

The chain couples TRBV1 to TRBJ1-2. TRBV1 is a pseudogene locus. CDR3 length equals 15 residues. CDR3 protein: CTSSQETTLSTGYTF. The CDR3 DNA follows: TGCACCAGCAGCCAAGAAACTACCTTATCTACTGGCTACACCTTC.

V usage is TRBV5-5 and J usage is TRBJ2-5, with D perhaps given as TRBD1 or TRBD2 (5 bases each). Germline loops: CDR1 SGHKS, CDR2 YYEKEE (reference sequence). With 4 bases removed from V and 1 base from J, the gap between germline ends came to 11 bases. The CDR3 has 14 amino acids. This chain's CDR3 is CASSRTGTQETQYF. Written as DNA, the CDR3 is TGTGCCAGCAGCCGGACCGGGACCCAAGAGACCCAGTACTTC.

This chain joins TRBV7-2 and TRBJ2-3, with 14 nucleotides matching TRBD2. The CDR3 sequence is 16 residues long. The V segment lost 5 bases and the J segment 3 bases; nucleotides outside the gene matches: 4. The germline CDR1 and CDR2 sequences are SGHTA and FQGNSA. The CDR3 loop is CASSRLAGGQTDTQYF. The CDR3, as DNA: TGTGCCAGCAGCCGACTAGCGGGGGGGCAAACAGATACGCAGTATTTT.

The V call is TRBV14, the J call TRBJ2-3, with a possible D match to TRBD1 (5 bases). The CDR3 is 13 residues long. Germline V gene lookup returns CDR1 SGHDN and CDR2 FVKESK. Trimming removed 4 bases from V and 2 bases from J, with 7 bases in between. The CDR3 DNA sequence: TGTGCCAGCAGCCGCAGGGCCACAGATACGCAGTATTTT. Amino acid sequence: CASSRRATDTQYF.

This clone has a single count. In DNA, the CDR3 is TGTGCCAGCAGCCCCGCCGGGATTCCGCAGACTGAAGCTTTCTTT. This encodes CASSPAGIPQTEAFF. This chain uses TRBV14 with TRBJ1-1; no firm D call. Germline CDR1 SGHDN, CDR2 FVKESK. V lost 4 bases, J lost 5 bases, and 17 bases lay in between. This CDR3 has 15 residues. The entire variable domain, with the rest obtained from reference TRBV14 and TRBJ1-1, is as follows: EAGVTQFPSHSVIEKGQTVTLRCDPISGHDNLYWYRRVMGKEIKFLLHFVKESKQDESGMPNNRFLAERTGGTYSTLKVQPAELEDSGVYFCASSPAGIPQTEAFFGQGTRLTVV.

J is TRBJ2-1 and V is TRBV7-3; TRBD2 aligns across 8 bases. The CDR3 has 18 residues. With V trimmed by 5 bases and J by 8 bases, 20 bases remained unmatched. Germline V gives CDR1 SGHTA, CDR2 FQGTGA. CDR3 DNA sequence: TGTGCCAGCAGCCAAGTCGGCGGAGGGACTAGGAAAGGCGATGAGCAGTTCTTC. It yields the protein CASSQVGGGTRKGDEQFF.

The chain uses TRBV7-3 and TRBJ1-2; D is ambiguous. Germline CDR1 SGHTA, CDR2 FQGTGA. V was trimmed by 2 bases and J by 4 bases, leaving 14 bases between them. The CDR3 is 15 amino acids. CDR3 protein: CASSLGIAGAYGYTF. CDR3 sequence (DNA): TGTGCCAGCAGCTTAGGAATCGCTGGTGCCTATGGCTACACCTTC.

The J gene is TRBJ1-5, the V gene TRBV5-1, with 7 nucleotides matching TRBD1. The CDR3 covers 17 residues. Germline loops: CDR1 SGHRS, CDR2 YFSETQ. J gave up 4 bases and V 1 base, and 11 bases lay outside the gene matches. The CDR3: CASSLRPGGETNQPQHF. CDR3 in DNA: TGCGCCAGCAGCTTGAGGCCAGGGGGTGAAACAAATCAGCCCCAGCATTTT.

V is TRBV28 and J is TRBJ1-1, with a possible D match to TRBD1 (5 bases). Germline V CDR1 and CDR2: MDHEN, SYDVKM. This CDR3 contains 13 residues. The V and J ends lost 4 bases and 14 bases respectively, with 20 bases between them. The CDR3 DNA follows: TGTGCCAGCAGTTCTCTGGGCCCGGGCGGGGGGTTCTTT. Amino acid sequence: CASSSLGPGGGFF.

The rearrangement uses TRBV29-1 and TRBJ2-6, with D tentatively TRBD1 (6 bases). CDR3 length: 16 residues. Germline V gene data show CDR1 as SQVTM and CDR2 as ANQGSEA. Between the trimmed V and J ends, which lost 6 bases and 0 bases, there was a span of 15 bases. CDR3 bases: TGCAGCGTACAAAGGGACATCGACTCTGGGGCCAACGTCCTGACTTTC. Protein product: CSVQRDIDSGANVLTF.

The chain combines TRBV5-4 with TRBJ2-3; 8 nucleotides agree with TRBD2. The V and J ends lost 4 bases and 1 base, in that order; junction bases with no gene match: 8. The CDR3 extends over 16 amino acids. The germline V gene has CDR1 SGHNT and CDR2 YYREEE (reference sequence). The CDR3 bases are TGTGCCAGCAGCCTGACAGCGGGGGCGGGCACAGATACGCAGTATTTT. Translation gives CASSLTAGAGTDTQYF.

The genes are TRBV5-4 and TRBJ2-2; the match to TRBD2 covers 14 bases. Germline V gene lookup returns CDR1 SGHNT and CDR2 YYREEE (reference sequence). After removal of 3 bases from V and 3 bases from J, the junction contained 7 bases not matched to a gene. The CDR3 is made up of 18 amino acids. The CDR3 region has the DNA TGTGCCAGCAGCTCCGGAGGGACTAGCGGGAGTTACACCGGGGAGCTGTTTTTT. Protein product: CASSSGGTSGSYTGELFF.

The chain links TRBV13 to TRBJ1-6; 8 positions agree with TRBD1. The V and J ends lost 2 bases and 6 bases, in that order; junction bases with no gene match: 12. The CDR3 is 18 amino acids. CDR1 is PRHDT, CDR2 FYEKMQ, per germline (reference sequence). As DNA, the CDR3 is TGTGCCAGCAGCTTACGGACAGGGAAGGTTGTTGGTAATTCACCCCTCCACTTT. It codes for CASSLRTGKVVGNSPLHF.

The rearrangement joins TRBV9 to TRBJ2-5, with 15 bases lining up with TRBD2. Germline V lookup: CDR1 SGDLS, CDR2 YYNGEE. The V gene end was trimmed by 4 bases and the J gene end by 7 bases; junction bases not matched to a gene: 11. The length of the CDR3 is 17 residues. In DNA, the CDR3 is TGTGCCAGCAGCCACGGACTAGCGGGGGGGTCGGAGTGGACCCAGTACTTC. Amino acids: CASSHGLAGGSEWTQYF.

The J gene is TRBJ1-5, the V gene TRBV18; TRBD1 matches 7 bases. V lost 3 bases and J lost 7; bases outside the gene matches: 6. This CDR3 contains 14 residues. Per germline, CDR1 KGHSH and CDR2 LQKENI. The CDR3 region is CASSPNRGRQPQHF. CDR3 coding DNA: TGTGCCAGCTCACCTAACAGGGGACGGCAGCCCCAGCATTTT. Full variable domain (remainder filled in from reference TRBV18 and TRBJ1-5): NAGVMQNPRHLVRRRGQEARLRCSPMKGHSHVYWYRQLPEEGLKFMVYLQKENIIDESGMPKERFSAEFPKEGPSILRIQQVVRGDSAAYFCASSPNRGRQPQHFGDGTRLSIL.

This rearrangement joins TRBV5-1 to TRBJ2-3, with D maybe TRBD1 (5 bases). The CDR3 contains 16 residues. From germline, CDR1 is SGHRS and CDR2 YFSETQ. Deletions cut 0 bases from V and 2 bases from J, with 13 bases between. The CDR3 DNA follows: TGCGCCAGCAGCTTGGCGTCTAGGGGTAACACAGATACGCAGTATTTT. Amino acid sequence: CASSLASRGNTDTQYF.

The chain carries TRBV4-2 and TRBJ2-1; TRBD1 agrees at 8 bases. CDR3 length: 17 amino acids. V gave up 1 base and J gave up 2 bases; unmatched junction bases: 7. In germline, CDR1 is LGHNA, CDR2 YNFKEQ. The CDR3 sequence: CASSQVGTGGTYNEQFF. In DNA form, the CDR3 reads TGTGCCAGCAGCCAAGTTGGGACAGGTGGGACCTACAATGAGCAGTTCTTC.

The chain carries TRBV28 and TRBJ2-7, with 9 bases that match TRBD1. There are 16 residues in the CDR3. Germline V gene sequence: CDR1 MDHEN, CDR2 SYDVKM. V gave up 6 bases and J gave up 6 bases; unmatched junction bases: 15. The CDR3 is CASRTPLGTGIPEQYF. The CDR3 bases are TGTGCCAGCAGAACCCCCCTAGGGACAGGGATCCCCGAGCAGTACTTC.

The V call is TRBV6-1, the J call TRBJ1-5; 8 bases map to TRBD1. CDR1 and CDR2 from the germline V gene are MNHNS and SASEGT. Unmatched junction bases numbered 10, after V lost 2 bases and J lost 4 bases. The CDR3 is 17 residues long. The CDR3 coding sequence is TGTGCCAGCAGTGAACAACCTAGACAGGGGCTTAATCAGCCCCAGCATTTT. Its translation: CASSEQPRQGLNQPQHF.

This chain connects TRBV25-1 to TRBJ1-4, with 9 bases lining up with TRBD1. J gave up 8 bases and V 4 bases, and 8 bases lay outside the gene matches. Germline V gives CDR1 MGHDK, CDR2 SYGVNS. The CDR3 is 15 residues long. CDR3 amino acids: CASSGGGQGREKLFF. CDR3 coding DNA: TGTGCCAGCAGTGGTGGGGGACAGGGCAGGGAAAAACTGTTTTTT.

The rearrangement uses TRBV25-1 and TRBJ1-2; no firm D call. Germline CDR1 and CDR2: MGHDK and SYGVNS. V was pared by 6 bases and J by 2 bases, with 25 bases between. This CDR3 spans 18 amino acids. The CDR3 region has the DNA TGTGCCAGCAGCTCACCGCCGGGCCAAACTAGAGAGAACTATGGCTACACCTTC. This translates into CASSSPPGQTRENYGYTF.

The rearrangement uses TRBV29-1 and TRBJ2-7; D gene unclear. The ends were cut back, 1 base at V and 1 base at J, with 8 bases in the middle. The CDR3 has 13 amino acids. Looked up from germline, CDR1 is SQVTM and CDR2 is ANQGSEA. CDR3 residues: CSVEGVASYEQYF. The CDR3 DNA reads TGCAGCGTTGAAGGTGTGGCATCCTACGAGCAGTACTTC.

Written as DNA, the CDR3 is TGTGCCAGCAACCTCCCGGGGACCGGGGAGCTGTTTTTT. The encoded protein is CASNLPGTGELFF. The rearrangement joins TRBV6-5 to TRBJ2-2; TRBD2 is a possible D gene (5 bases). CDR3 length: 13 amino acids. With 7 bases removed from V and 5 bases from J, the gap between germline ends came to 11 bases. Germline values: CDR1 MNHEY, CDR2 SVGAGI.

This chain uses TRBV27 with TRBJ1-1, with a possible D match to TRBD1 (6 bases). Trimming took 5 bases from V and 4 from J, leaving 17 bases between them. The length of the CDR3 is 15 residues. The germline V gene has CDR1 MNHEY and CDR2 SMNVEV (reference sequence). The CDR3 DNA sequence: TGTGCCAGCAGTCCAATCCCGGACAGAGGCACTGAAGCTTTCTTT. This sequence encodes CASSPIPDRGTEAFF.

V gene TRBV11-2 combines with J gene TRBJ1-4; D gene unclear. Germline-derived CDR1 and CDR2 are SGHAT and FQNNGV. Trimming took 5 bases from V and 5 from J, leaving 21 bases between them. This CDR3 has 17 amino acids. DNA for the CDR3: TGTGCCAGCAGCCTTCGACAAGTCCGACTGATAAATGAAAAACTGTTTTTT. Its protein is CASSLRQVRLINEKLFF.